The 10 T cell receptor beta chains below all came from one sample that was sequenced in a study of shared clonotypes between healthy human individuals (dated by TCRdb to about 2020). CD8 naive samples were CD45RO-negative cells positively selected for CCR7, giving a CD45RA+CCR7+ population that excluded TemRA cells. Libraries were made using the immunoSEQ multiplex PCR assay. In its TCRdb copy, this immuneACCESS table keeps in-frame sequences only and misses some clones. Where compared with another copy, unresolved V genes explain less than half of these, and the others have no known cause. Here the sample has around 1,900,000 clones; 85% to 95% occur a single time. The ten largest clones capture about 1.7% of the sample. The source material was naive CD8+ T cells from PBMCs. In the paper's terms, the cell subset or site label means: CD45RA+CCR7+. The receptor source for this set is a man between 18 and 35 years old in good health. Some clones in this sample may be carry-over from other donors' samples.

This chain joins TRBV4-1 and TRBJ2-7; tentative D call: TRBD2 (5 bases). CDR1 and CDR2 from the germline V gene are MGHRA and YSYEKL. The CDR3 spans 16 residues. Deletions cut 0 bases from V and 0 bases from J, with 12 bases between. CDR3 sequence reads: CASSQEWTHISYEQYF. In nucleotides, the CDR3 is TGCGCCAGCAGCCAAGAATGGACTCATATCTCCTACGAGCAGTACTTC.

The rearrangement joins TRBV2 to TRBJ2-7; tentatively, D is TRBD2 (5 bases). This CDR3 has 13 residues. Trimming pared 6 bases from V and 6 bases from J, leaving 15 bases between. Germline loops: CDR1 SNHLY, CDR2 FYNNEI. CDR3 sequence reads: CASSAPTSSEQYF. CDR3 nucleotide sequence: TGTGCCAGCAGCGCTCCAACTAGTTCCGAGCAGTACTTC.

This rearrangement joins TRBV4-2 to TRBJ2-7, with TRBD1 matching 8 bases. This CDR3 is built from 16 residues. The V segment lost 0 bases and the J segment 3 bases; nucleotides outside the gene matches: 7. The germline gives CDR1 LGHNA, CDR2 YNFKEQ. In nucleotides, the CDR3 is TGTGCCAGCAGCCAAGATCAAAGGACAGGGTTCTACGAGCAGTACTTC. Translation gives CASSQDQRTGFYEQYF.

The CDR3 sequence is CASSPLRTEISYEQYF. In nucleotides, the CDR3 is TGTGCCAGCTCACCACTCCGGACGGAGATCTCCTACGAGCAGTACTTC. The rearrangement uses TRBV18 and TRBJ2-7; D unresolved. Trimming removed 1 base at V and 0 bases at J, with 13 bases between. Germline CDR1 and CDR2: KGHSH and LQKENI. This CDR3 is built from 16 residues.

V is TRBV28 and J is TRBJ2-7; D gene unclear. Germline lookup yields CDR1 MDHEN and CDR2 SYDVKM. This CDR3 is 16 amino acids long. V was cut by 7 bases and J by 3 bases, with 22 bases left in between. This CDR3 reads CASTSARAPEFYEQYF. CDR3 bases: TGTGCCAGCACCTCCGCCCGGGCACCAGAATTCTACGAGCAGTACTTC.

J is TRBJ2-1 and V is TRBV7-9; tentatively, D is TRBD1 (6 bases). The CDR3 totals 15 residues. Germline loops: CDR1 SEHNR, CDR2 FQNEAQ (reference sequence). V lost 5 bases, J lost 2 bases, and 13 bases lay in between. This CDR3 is CASSRTAEPYNEQFF. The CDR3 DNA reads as TGTGCCAGCAGCCGGACAGCCGAGCCCTACAATGAGCAGTTCTTC.

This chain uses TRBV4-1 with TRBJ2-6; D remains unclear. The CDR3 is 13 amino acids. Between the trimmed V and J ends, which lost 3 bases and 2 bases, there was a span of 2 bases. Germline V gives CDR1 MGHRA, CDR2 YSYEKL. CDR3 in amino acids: CASSHTGANVLTF. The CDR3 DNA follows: TGCGCCAGCAGCCACACTGGGGCCAACGTCCTGACTTTC.

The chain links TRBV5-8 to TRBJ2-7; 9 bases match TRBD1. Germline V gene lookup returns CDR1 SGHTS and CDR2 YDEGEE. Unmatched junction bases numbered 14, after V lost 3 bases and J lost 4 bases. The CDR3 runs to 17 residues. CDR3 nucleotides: TGTGCCAGCAGCTCGCTTGCCCCGGGACAGGGACGGTACGAGCAGTACTTC. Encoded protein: CASSSLAPGQGRYEQYF.

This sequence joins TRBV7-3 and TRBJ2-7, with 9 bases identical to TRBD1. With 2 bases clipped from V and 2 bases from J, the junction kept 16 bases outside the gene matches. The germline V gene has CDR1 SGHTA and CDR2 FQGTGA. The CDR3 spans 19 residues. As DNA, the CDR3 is TGTGCCAGCAGCTTACTATCCGGACCCGGGACAGGGAACCCCTACGAGCAGTACTTC. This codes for CASSLLSGPGTGNPYEQYF.

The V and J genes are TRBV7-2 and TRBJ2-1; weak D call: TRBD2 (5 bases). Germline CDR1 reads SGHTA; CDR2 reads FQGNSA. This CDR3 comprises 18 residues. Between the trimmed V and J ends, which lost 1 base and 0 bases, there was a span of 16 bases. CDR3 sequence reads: CASSLDLSFGVSYNEQFF. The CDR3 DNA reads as TGTGCCAGCAGCTTAGACCTCAGTTTCGGGGTCTCCTACAATGAGCAGTTCTTC.